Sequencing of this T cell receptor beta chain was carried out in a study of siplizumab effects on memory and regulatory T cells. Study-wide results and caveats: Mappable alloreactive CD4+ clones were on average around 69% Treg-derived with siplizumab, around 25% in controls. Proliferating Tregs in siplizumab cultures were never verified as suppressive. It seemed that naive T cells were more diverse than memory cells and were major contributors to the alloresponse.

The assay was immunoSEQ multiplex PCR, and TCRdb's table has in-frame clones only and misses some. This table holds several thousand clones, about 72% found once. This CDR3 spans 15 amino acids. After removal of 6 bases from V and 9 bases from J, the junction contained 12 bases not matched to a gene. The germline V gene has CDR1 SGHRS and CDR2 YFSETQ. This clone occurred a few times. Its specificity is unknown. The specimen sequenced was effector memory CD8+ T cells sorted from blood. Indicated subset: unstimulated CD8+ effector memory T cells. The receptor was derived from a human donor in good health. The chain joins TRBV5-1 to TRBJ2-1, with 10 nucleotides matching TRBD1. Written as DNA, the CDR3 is TGCGCCAGCACCAGTCCCGGGACAGGGGTTTTTGAGCAGTTCTTC. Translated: CASTSPGTGVFEQFF.